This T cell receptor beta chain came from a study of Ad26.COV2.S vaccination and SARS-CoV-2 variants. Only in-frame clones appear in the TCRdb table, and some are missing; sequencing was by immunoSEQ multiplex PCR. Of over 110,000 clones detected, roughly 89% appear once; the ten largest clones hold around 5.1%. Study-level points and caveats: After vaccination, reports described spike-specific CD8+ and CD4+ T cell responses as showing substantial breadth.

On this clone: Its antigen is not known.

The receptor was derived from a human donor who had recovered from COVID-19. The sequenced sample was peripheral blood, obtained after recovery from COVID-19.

CDR3 in DNA: TGTGCCAGCAGCGGGAGCAGCTCCTATAATTCACCCCTCCACTTT. Amino acid sequence: CASSGSSSYNSPLHF. V and J are TRBV11-2 and TRBJ1-6; D is uncertain. The CDR3 is made up of 15 amino acids. Between the trimmed V and J ends, which lost 5 bases and 0 bases, there was a span of 8 bases. Germline V gene lookup returns CDR1 SGHAT and CDR2 FQNNGV.